This T cell receptor beta chain stems from a study of blood T cell repertoires in COVID-19. Overall study context: Acute and convalescent COVID-19 specimens originated in the United States, Italy and Spain. Sources were T cells, B-cell-depleted T cells, or PBMCs; the material itself was cDNA or gDNA.

The CDR3 consists of 15 residues. V shed 4 bases and J shed 4 bases, with 14 bases lying between them. CDR1 LGHDT and CDR2 YNNKEL come from the germline V gene (reference sequence). Original data processing: Estimation of nucleated cell counts was performed using reference gene primer amplification. TCRdb keeps only in-frame clones here, not all; method: immunoSEQ multiplex PCR. V and J calls and clone size come straight from that table; D and trimming were deduced from the DNA. The sample shows about 210,000 clones, roughly 90% of them seen only once. This clonotype was obtained from a middle-aged woman with acute or convalescent COVID-19. This chain uses TRBV3-1 (or the pseudogene TRBV3-2) with TRBJ1-3, with D hard to call. The sequencing input was peripheral blood. The CDR3 is CASSLGWTSGNTIYF. As DNA, the CDR3 is TGTGCCAGCAGCCTAGGTTGGACTTCGGGAAACACCATATATTTT.